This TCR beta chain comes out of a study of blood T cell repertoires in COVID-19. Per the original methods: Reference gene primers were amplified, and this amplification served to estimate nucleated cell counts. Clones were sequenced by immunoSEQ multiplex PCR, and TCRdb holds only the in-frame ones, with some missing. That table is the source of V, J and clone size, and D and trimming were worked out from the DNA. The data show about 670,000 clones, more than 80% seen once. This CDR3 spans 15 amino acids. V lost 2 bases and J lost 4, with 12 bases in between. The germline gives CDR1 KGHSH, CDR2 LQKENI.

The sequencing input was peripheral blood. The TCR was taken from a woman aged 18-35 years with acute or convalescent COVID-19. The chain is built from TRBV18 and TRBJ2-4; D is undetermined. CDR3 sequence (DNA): TGTGCCAGCTCACCAAGTCTACAGCTAAAAAACATTCAGTACTTC. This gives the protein CASSPSLQLKNIQYF.